The next 27 T cell receptor beta chains were all read from a single sample in a study of T cell clonality in common variable immunodeficiency. Libraries were prepared by immunoSEQ multiplex PCR; TCRdb keeps only in-frame clonotypes and omits some of them. In total the sample includes 40,000 to 65,000 clones, none of them seen once. Source material: peripheral blood mononuclear cells. The receptors come from a person aged 18 to 75 in good health.

This clone was picked up many times. The read falls 3 residues short of the CDR3 end, and the missing part is taken from the germline J gene. This rearrangement joins TRBV20-1 to TRBJ2-7, with D maybe TRBD2 (5 bases). V gave up 0 bases and J gave up 0 bases, with 12 bases separating them. CDR1 is DFQATT and CDR2 is SNEGSKA in the germline V gene (reference sequence). The CDR3 consists of 15 residues. The CDR3 region is CSARDFSASSYEQYF. Incomplete CDR3 DNA: TGCAGTGCTAGAGATTTTAGCGCTAGCTCCTACGAG.

Comment on this clone: From the germline J gene comes the end of the CDR3, since the read stops 3 residues before it. This chain uses TRBV7-9 with TRBJ2-7; D not resolved. The germline CDR1 and CDR2 sequences are SEHNR and FQNEAQ (reference sequence). Trimming removed 2 bases at V and 1 base at J, with 9 bases between. The CDR3 runs 14 residues. This CDR3 is CASSLSTRSYEQYF. Partial CDR3 DNA: TGTGCCAGCAGCTTATCCACACGATCCTACGAG.

To note about this clone: The sequenced fragment ends 3 residues before the CDR3 boundary, so the rest is inferred from the germline J gene. The rearrangement uses TRBV18 and TRBJ1-1; D is uncertain. In germline, CDR1 is KGHSH, CDR2 LQKENI. The V gene lost 3 bases and the J gene lost 0 bases, with 8 bases spanning the gap. CDR3 length: 14 residues. CDR3: CASSPQEMNTEAFF. The CDR3 DNA, read in part, is TGTGCCAGCTCACCTCAGGAGATGAACACTGAA. The full variable domain, its missing parts supplied by reference TRBV18 and TRBJ1-1, is NAGVMQNPRHLVRRRGQEARLRCSPMKGHSHVYWYRQLPEEGLKFMVYLQKENIIDESGMPKERFSAEFPKEGPSILRIQQVVRGDSAAYFCASSPQEMNTEAFFGQGTRLTVV.

Many counts were recorded for this clone. The read ends 3 residues before the CDR3 terminus; that terminus is restored from the germline J gene. V usage is TRBV7-9 and J usage is TRBJ1-1; D not certain. This CDR3 has 11 residues. Germline CDR1 SEHNR, CDR2 FQNEAQ (reference sequence). CDR3 sequence: CASSGGSAAFF. CDR3 bases read: TGTGCCAGCAGCGGCGGGAGTGCA.

This clone was seen ten or more times. The read falls 3 residues short of the CDR3 end, and the missing part is taken from the germline J gene. V and J are TRBV6-2 or TRBV6-3 and TRBJ2-6; 11 nucleotides line up with TRBD1. From germline, CDR1 is MNHEY and CDR2 SVGEGT. V was pared by 6 bases and J by 4 bases, with 5 bases of the junction left unmatched. The CDR3 contains 16 residues. The covered CDR3 bases are TGTGCCAGCAGGAGGACAGGGGGCGACGGGGCCAACGTC. Its protein is CASRRTGGDGANV. From start to end, the CDR3 is CASRRTGGDGANVLTF.

This clone was observed at least ten times. The read ends 3 residues early relative to the CDR3; the germline J gene fills the gap. The rearrangement uses TRBV20-1 and TRBJ2-1; TRBD2 aligns across 11 bases. The germline CDR1 and CDR2 sequences are DFQATT and SNEGSKA (reference sequence). Unmatched junction bases numbered 9, after V lost 5 bases and J lost 0 bases. The CDR3 extends over 17 amino acids. The CDR3 loop is CSAPGTSGISSYNEQFF. The covered CDR3 bases are TGCAGTGCTCCCGGGACTAGCGGAATAAGCTCCTACAATGAG.

Of note for this clone: Sequencing ends 3 residues short of the CDR3 end; the germline J gene provides the rest. The chain links TRBV19 to TRBJ2-5; D ambiguous. The CDR3 spans 15 residues. V gave up 1 base and J gave up 5 bases, with 14 bases separating them. Germline V gene lookup returns CDR1 LNHDA and CDR2 SQIVND (reference sequence). CDR3 DNA, as far as it was read: TGTGCCAGTAGTATAGCCCCGGGTATAGGCGAGACC. Protein sequence: CASSIAPGIGET. The full CDR3 sequence reads CASSIAPGIGETQYF.

The CDR3 reads CASSYGGAQAGGGQYF. Incomplete CDR3 DNA: TGTGCCAGCAGTTACGGGGGGGCTCAGGCTGGTGGAGGT. The chain links TRBV6-2 or TRBV6-3 to TRBJ2-4, with D maybe TRBD2 (7 bases). The read terminates 3 residues ahead of where the CDR3 ends, so the germline J gene completes it. The CDR3 length is 16 residues. Germline V gene sequence: CDR1 MNHEY, CDR2 SVGEGT.

In its sample, this clone was seen a few times. Read data end 3 residues before the CDR3 end; the end is taken from the germline J gene. The chain has TRBV6-4 and TRBJ2-7; D is ambiguous. The CDR3 contains 16 residues. Trimming removed 3 bases from V and 0 bases from J, with 15 bases in between. Germline lookup yields CDR1 MRHNA and CDR2 SNTAGT. Incomplete CDR3 DNA: TGTGCCAGCAGTGAGTCTCAACAGACCCCCTCCTACGAG. Protein sequence: CASSESQQTPSYE. The complete CDR3 protein is CASSESQQTPSYEQYF.

Of note for this clone: The read stops 3 residues short of the end of the CDR3; the missing end is completed from the germline J gene. This chain uses TRBV7-9 with TRBJ2-4, with D uncertain. Germline CDR1 and CDR2: SEHNR and FQNEAQ (reference sequence). This CDR3 has 13 residues. The germline V and J ends were trimmed by 1 base and 8 bases, with 9 bases remaining between them. CDR3 region: CASSLEPSDIQYF. The sequenced part of the CDR3 DNA is TGTGCCAGCAGCTTAGAGCCATCCGACATT.

This clone was counted at least ten times. The read terminates 3 residues before the CDR3 end, so the remaining end is supplied by the germline J gene. The chain uses TRBV10-1 and TRBJ2-4, with 10 bases lining up with TRBD2. This CDR3 contains 16 residues. CDR1 and CDR2 from the germline V gene are WNHNN and SYGVQD (reference sequence). The covered CDR3 bases are TGCGCCAGCAGTGAGGCCCTAGAAGCGGGGGGGCCCCAT. Its translation: CASSEALEAGGPH. The complete CDR3 reads CASSEALEAGGPHQYF.

Only a few counts were recorded for this clone. The CDR3 is cut off 3 residues early in the read; its end comes from the germline J gene. The chain carries TRBV25-1 and TRBJ2-7, with 11 bases lining up with TRBD1. Germline CDR1 MGHDK, CDR2 SYGVNS. Trimming cost V 10 bases and J 6 bases; bases outside gene matches: 14. The CDR3 is 15 residues long. CDR3 protein: CATAPWGQGVGEQYF. Incomplete CDR3 DNA: TGTGCCACCGCCCCCTGGGGACAGGGGGTTGGCGAG.

This clone was counted ten times or more. Coverage ceases 3 residues before the CDR3 finishes, and the germline J gene fills in the end. The genes are TRBV18 and TRBJ2-7; 7 positions match TRBD1. After removal of 3 bases from V and 1 base from J, the junction contained 6 bases not matched to a gene. This CDR3 is 15 amino acids long. Per the germline V gene, CDR1 is KGHSH and CDR2 is LQKENI. The part of the CDR3 DNA that was read is TGTGCCAGCTCACCCCGACAGGGTGCGTCCTACGAG. Its translation is CASSPRQGASYE. The entire CDR3 reads CASSPRQGASYEQYF. Full variable domain (remainder filled in from reference TRBV18 and TRBJ2-7): NAGVMQNPRHLVRRRGQEARLRCSPMKGHSHVYWYRQLPEEGLKFMVYLQKENIIDESGMPKERFSAEFPKEGPSILRIQQVVRGDSAAYFCASSPRQGASYEQYFGPGTRLTVT.

This clone was recorded many times. The CDR3 extends 3 residues past the end of the read, so its final part is completed from the germline J gene. This sequence joins TRBV6-4 and TRBJ2-5; D uncertain. The CDR3 loop spans 11 amino acids. The ends were cut back, 10 bases at V and 5 bases at J, with 11 bases in the middle. Germline-derived CDR1 and CDR2 are MRHNA and SNTAGT. CDR3 DNA (partial): TGTGCCAACCCTTCTATGGAGACC. This gives the protein CANPSMET. The entire CDR3 sequence reads CANPSMETQYF.

This clone was seen a handful of times. Read sequence stops 3 residues before the CDR3 end, and the germline J gene provides the missing end. The chain joins TRBV18 to TRBJ2-3; 7 positions agree with TRBD1. The germline V gene has CDR1 KGHSH and CDR2 LQKENI. This CDR3 has 15 residues. The CDR3 protein is CASSPPDRRGETQYF. Incomplete CDR3 DNA: TGTGCCAGCTCACCACCGGACAGGAGAGGGGAGACG.

This clone came up many times. The CDR3 is cut off 3 residues early in the read; its end comes from the germline J gene. The rearrangement joins TRBV2 to TRBJ2-7; 10 nucleotides line up with TRBD1. Germline V lookup: CDR1 SNHLY, CDR2 FYNNEI. The CDR3 is 14 residues long. Losses at the gene ends were 3 bases for V and 3 bases for J; bases not matched to a gene: 2. CDR3: CASSEGQGIYEQYF. The DNA read from the CDR3 is TGTGCCAGCAGTGAGGGACAGGGGATCTACGAG.

This clone was seen repeatedly, ten times or more. The read comes to an end 3 residues before the CDR3 does, leaving the germline J gene to fill in the end. The gene calls are TRBV18 and TRBJ2-7, with TRBD1 matching over 10 bases. The CDR3 spans 15 residues. Germline V lookup: CDR1 KGHSH, CDR2 LQKENI. Unmatched junction bases numbered 10, after V lost 5 bases and J lost 6 bases. The part of the CDR3 DNA that was read is TGTGCCAGCTCAACGCCGGGACAGGGGTCTGGCGAG. It translates to CASSTPGQGSGE. The whole CDR3 sequence reads CASSTPGQGSGEQYF. The complete variable domain, with remaining parts taken from reference TRBV18 and TRBJ2-7, reads NAGVMQNPRHLVRRRGQEARLRCSPMKGHSHVYWYRQLPEEGLKFMVYLQKENIIDESGMPKERFSAEFPKEGPSILRIQQVVRGDSAAYFCASSTPGQGSGEQYFGPGTRLTVT.

This clone showed up just a few times. Read sequence stops 3 residues before the CDR3 end, and the germline J gene provides the missing end. The chain recombines TRBV6-2 or TRBV6-3 with TRBJ1-5; tentatively, D is TRBD1 (6 bases). This CDR3 spans 15 amino acids. With 0 bases removed from V and 5 bases from J, the gap between germline ends came to 11 bases. Germline V CDR1 and CDR2: MNHEY, SVGEGT. The CDR3 sequence is CASSYSREGDQPQHF. The DNA read from the CDR3 is TGTGCCAGCAGTTACTCGAGGGAGGGGGATCAGCCC.

There are many counts of this clone. Read coverage stops 3 residues before the CDR3 terminus; the germline J gene supplies the remainder. The V and J genes are TRBV7-2 and TRBJ1-5, with D possibly matching TRBD1 (6 bases). The CDR3 length is 15 residues. Trimming took 3 bases from V and 0 from J, leaving 9 bases between them. Germline values: CDR1 SGHTA, CDR2 FQGNSA. CDR3 sequence: CASSFRTDSNQPQHF. The CDR3 bases that were read are TGTGCCAGCAGCTTCCGGACAGATAGCAATCAGCCC.

On this clone: From the germline J gene comes the end of the CDR3, since the read stops 3 residues before it. The chain has TRBV7-9 and TRBJ1-2, with D maybe TRBD1 (6 bases). Germline lookup yields CDR1 SEHNR and CDR2 FQNEAQ (reference sequence). The CDR3 contains 14 residues. CDR3 amino acids: CASRKLAPGETYTF. CDR3 bases read: TGTGCCAGCAGGAAACTAGCGCCAGGGGAGACC.

This clone was observed a few times. Partial CDR3 DNA: TGCGCCAGCAGCTCCGACAGGGGCTACGAG. Translation: CASSSDRGYE. The full CDR3 protein is CASSSDRGYEQYF. This chain uses TRBV5-1 with TRBJ2-7; 8 bases match TRBD1. Read data end 3 residues before the CDR3 end; the end is taken from the germline J gene. The germline V gene encodes CDR1 SGHRS and CDR2 YFSETQ. The CDR3 consists of 13 residues. V lost 3 bases, J lost 3 bases, and 2 bases stayed unmatched.

In its sample, this clone was seen many times. The part of the CDR3 DNA that was read is TGTGCCAGCAGCGTGGGACAGGGGGTAGCTTACGAG. Protein: CASSVGQGVAYE. The entire CDR3 sequence reads CASSVGQGVAYEQYF. This chain uses TRBV11-2 with TRBJ2-7, with 11 positions matching TRBD1. The read gets to within 3 residues of the CDR3 end, and the germline J gene fills in the rest. The germline CDR1 and CDR2 sequences are SGHAT and FQNNGV. This CDR3 comprises 15 residues. The V segment lost 5 bases and the J segment 4 bases; nucleotides outside the gene matches: 7.

In its sample, this clone was seen many times. The sequence runs out 3 residues before the end of the CDR3; the remainder is reconstructed from the germline J gene. The chain links TRBV10-3 to TRBJ2-7; TRBD1 matches at 8 bases. Losses at the gene ends were 9 bases for V and 0 bases for J; bases not matched to a gene: 16. Germline V gives CDR1 ENHRY, CDR2 SYGVKD. The length of the CDR3 is 17 residues. Partial CDR3 DNA: TGTGCCATTCGGGAAGACAGGGGCGCATCGAGCTCCTACGAG. Translated, it gives CAIREDRGASSSYE. The CDR3 in full is CAIREDRGASSSYEQYF.

For this clone: The read terminates 3 residues ahead of where the CDR3 ends, so the germline J gene completes it. The V call is TRBV19, the J call TRBJ1-4; no definite D call. Germline V gene data show CDR1 as LNHDA and CDR2 as SQIVND (reference sequence). The CDR3 is 16 amino acids. The sequenced part of the CDR3 DNA is TGTGCCAGTAGAGTCTGGCGGGCTCCCGAGGCCTCACCA. Its translation is CASRVWRAPEASP. The whole CDR3 protein is CASRVWRAPEASPLFF.

On this clone itself: The read terminates 3 residues ahead of where the CDR3 ends, so the germline J gene completes it. V usage is TRBV18 and J usage is TRBJ1-2; perhaps TRBD1 as D (5 bases). This CDR3 has 16 amino acids. The germline gives CDR1 KGHSH, CDR2 LQKENI. The part of the CDR3 DNA that was read is TGTGCCAGCTCACCACTCGCAGGACACGGAGACAATGAC. Translating it yields CASSPLAGHGDND. The CDR3, in full, reads CASSPLAGHGDNDYTF.

This clone was seen repeatedly, ten times or more. Read data end 3 residues before the CDR3 end; the end is taken from the germline J gene. The chain combines TRBV20-1 with TRBJ1-2; 9 bases agree with TRBD1. Germline V gene lookup returns CDR1 DFQATT and CDR2 SNEGSKA (reference sequence). Trimming cost V 0 bases and J 2 bases; bases outside gene matches: 10. The CDR3 runs to 17 residues. CDR3 region: CSARDRDRAQKNYGYTF. The covered CDR3 bases are TGCAGTGCTAGAGACCGGGACAGGGCGCAGAAAAACTATGGC.

This clone turned up a few times. The read falls 3 residues short of the CDR3 end, and the missing part is taken from the germline J gene. This sequence joins TRBV19 and TRBJ1-4, with D tentatively TRBD1 (5 bases). This CDR3 has 15 amino acids. The germline V gene encodes CDR1 LNHDA and CDR2 SQIVND (reference sequence). The covered CDR3 bases are TGTGCCAGTATGAGCCGCGGCTCTGGGGCCAACGTA. Encoded protein: CASMSRGSGANV. The entire CDR3 protein reads CASMSRGSGANVLFF.